A single sample is the source of the 11 T cell receptor beta chains below, sequenced in a study of blood T cell repertoires in COVID-19. TCRdb's table, derived via immunoSEQ multiplex PCR, lists solely in-frame clones and lacks some. The sample contains around 270,000 clones, roughly 86% of which appear only once. Sequencing was carried out using peripheral blood. The source of these receptors is a woman aged 45 to 65 with acute or convalescent COVID-19.

CDR3 protein: CASSGRDTNLYEQYF. The CDR3 nucleotides read TGTGCCAGCAGTGGCCGGGACACCAATTTGTACGAGCAGTACTTC. This chain links TRBV28 with TRBJ2-7; D may be TRBD1 (6 bases). Germline V gene data show CDR1 as MDHEN and CDR2 as SYDVKM. Trimming shortened V by 5 bases and J by 4 bases, and 18 bases separated the two germline ends. The length of the CDR3 is 15 residues.

This clone occurred many times. This sequence joins TRBV9 and TRBJ2-1; TRBD1 aligns across 7 bases. V lost 1 base and J lost 5; bases outside the gene matches: 6. Germline V gene lookup returns CDR1 SGDLS and CDR2 YYNGEE. This CDR3 contains 15 residues. The CDR3 nucleotides are TGTGCCAGCAGCGTAACCGGGACAGTTAACAATGAGCAGTTCTTC. It yields the protein CASSVTGTVNNEQFF.

A single count supports this clone. The chain couples TRBV28 to TRBJ1-4; TRBD1 matches 9 bases. Germline V gives CDR1 MDHEN, CDR2 SYDVKM. There are 15 residues in the CDR3. Losses at the gene ends were 6 bases for V and 4 bases for J; bases not matched to a gene: 6. The CDR3 region is CASSRQGQGNEKLFF. The CDR3 bases are TGTGCCAGCAGCCGACAGGGACAGGGTAATGAAAAACTGTTTTTT.

The gene calls are TRBV5-1 and TRBJ2-1, with TRBD2 matching over 11 bases. Germline lookup yields CDR1 SGHRS and CDR2 YFSETQ. This CDR3 is built from 17 residues. The V segment lost 1 base and the J segment 6 bases; nucleotides outside the gene matches: 9. This CDR3 is CASSLRLAGNKINEQFF. The DNA for the CDR3 is TGCGCCAGCAGCTTGAGACTAGCGGGAAATAAGATCAATGAGCAGTTCTTC.

The gene calls are TRBV19 and TRBJ2-2; a weak D match, TRBD1 (5 bases). V lost 8 bases, J lost 1 base, and 11 bases lay in between. Germline loops: CDR1 LNHDA, CDR2 SQIVND (reference sequence). This CDR3 is built from 14 residues. The CDR3 sequence is CASCRGQNTGELFF. CDR3 bases: TGTGCCAGTTGTAGGGGCCAGAACACCGGGGAGCTGTTTTTT.

This chain uses TRBV30 with TRBJ1-4; D gene unclear. V was clipped by 4 bases and J by 0 bases, with 9 bases between them. The CDR3 is 14 residues long. Germline assignment: CDR1 GTSNPN and CDR2 SVGIG (reference sequence). CDR3 amino acids: CAWNTQATNEKLFF. DNA for the CDR3: TGTGCCTGGAATACCCAGGCAACTAATGAAAAACTGTTTTTT.

This rearrangement joins TRBV19 to TRBJ2-3, with 8 nucleotides matching TRBD1. The CDR3 sequence is 14 residues long. V dropped 9 bases and J dropped 4; count of bases not matched to a gene: 9. CDR1 and CDR2 from the germline V gene are LNHDA and SQIVND (reference sequence). The CDR3 sequence: CASQRTGNADTQYF. Written as DNA, the CDR3 is TGTGCCAGCCAGAGGACAGGGAATGCAGATACGCAGTATTTT.

V usage is TRBV28 and J usage is TRBJ1-5; 9 nucleotides line up with TRBD1. CDR3 length equals 14 residues. After removal of 2 bases from V and 11 bases from J, the junction contained 7 bases not matched to a gene. Germline loops: CDR1 MDHEN, CDR2 SYDVKM. The DNA of the CDR3 is TGTGCCAGCAGTTTAGGGGGACAGGGCGTGGCCCAGCATTTT. Residues: CASSLGGQGVAQHF.

This chain uses TRBV7-9 with TRBJ1-6; TRBD1 aligns across 9 bases. V was pared by 5 bases and J by 0 bases, with 5 bases of the junction left unmatched. Germline loops: CDR1 SEHNR, CDR2 FQNEAQ (reference sequence). The CDR3 is 17 residues long. The CDR3 DNA reads TGTGCCAGCAGCGCTGGACAGGGGAGCTCCTATAATTCACCCCTCCACTTT. This gives the protein CASSAGQGSSYNSPLHF.

The sample holds a few counts of this clone. The CDR3 region is CASSSRDRVYDEQYF. The CDR3 coding sequence is TGTGCCAGCAGTTCCCGGGACAGGGTTTACGACGAGCAGTACTTC. This chain links TRBV27 with TRBJ2-7, with 9 positions matching TRBD1. Germline V gene data show CDR1 as MNHEY and CDR2 as SMNVEV (reference sequence). This CDR3 is built from 15 residues. V dropped 4 bases and J dropped 5; count of bases not matched to a gene: 9.

The chain employs TRBV30 and TRBJ2-1; 11 bases match TRBD1. Trimming at V came to 0 bases and at J to 8 bases, leaving 9 bases not matched to a gene. The length of the CDR3 is 16 residues. In germline, CDR1 is GTSNPN, CDR2 SVGIG (reference sequence). In DNA, the CDR3 is TGTGCCTGGAGTGTAGTTTTAGGACAGGGGGCAGATGAGCAGTTCTTC. It codes for CAWSVVLGQGADEQFF.